Presented here are 30 T cell receptor beta chains from one specimen sequenced in a study of shared clonotypes between healthy human individuals. The naive CD8 subset, CD45RO-negative cells positively selected for CCR7, excluded terminally differentiated effector memory CD45RA+ cells. The protocol was immunoSEQ multiplex PCR, while the TCRdb copy is restricted to in-frame clones and leaves out a portion. The table lists about 2 million clones, roughly 95% of them singletons. The sample taken for sequencing was naive CD8+ T cells sorted from blood. The receptors were gathered from a man between 18 and 35 years old in good health.

V gene TRBV4-2 combines with J gene TRBJ2-4, with 7 bases fitting TRBD1. Germline V gene sequence: CDR1 LGHNA, CDR2 YNFKEQ. The CDR3 covers 11 residues. After removal of 2 bases from V and 16 bases from J, the junction contained 5 bases not matched to a gene. The DNA for the CDR3 is TGTGCCAGCAGCCAATCCGGGACAGCTTACTTC. Amino acids: CASSQSGTAYF.

This clone was seen only once. V gene TRBV25-1 combines with J gene TRBJ2-3; 8 bases line up with TRBD2. CDR3 size: 18 residues. The J segment lost 2 bases and the V segment lost 2 bases, leaving 12 bases of the junction unmatched. Looked up from germline, CDR1 is MGHDK and CDR2 is SYGVNS. Written as DNA, the CDR3 is TGTGCCAGCAGTGAACGAGTCTGGGCGGGGGGCGTCACAGATACGCAGTATTTT. Protein product: CASSERVWAGGVTDTQYF.

A single count supports this clone. The gene calls are TRBV10-2 and TRBJ2-7, with D hard to call. V lost 8 bases, J lost 7 bases, and 12 bases lay in between. The CDR3 sequence is 11 residues long. CDR1 and CDR2 (germline): WSHSY, SAAADI. The DNA for the CDR3 is TGCGCCAGCTCGGGTACCGGAGAGCAGTACTTC. It specifies CASSGTGEQYF.

The genes are TRBV28 and TRBJ2-7; the match to TRBD2 covers 7 bases. Germline-derived CDR1 and CDR2 are MDHEN and SYDVKM. The CDR3 consists of 17 residues. The V and J ends lost 4 bases and 0 bases, in that order; junction bases with no gene match: 12. The CDR3 loop reads CASSSQEERERSYEQYF. The CDR3 DNA reads as TGTGCCAGCAGTTCCCAGGAGGAGCGGGAACGCTCCTACGAGCAGTACTTC.

The chain recombines TRBV27 with TRBJ1-5; 8 bases are shared with TRBD1. Germline assignment: CDR1 MNHEY and CDR2 SMNVEV (reference sequence). The CDR3 is made up of 15 amino acids. Trimming removed 3 bases from V and 6 bases from J; junction bases left unmatched: 7. The CDR3 reads CASSLTDRGGQPQHF. CDR3 DNA: TGTGCCAGCAGTTTGACCGACAGGGGCGGTCAGCCCCAGCATTTT.

V usage is TRBV4-1 and J usage is TRBJ2-7; TRBD2 aligns across 8 bases. Per the germline V gene, CDR1 is MGHRA and CDR2 is YSYEKL. CDR3 size: 14 residues. V was clipped by 5 bases and J by 1 base; unmatched bases: 4. CDR3 in DNA: TGCGCCAGCAGCGTGGCTAGCGGGTCCTACGAGCAGTACTTC. Translating it yields CASSVASGSYEQYF.

The CDR3 sequence: CASSKQFIYGYTF. The CDR3 nucleotides read TGTGCCAGCAGCAAACAGTTTATCTATGGCTACACCTTC. The rearrangement links TRBV2 to TRBJ1-2, with D unresolved. From germline, CDR1 is SNHLY and CDR2 FYNNEI. CDR3 length: 13 amino acids. Trimming took 6 bases from V and 4 from J, leaving 12 bases between them.

The genes are TRBV10-1 and TRBJ2-1, with a weak D call TRBD2 (5 bases). V lost 3 bases and J 9 bases, leaving 6 bases between the germline ends. CDR3 length: 11 residues. Germline CDR1 reads WNHNN; CDR2 reads SYGVQD (reference sequence). The chain's CDR3 is CASSDSVEQFF. DNA of the CDR3: TGCGCCAGCAGTGATAGCGTTGAGCAGTTCTTC.

This chain's CDR3 is CASSPGTSRHGEQFF. In DNA, the CDR3 is TGCGCCAGCAGCCCCGGGACTAGCCGACACGGTGAGCAGTTCTTC. The rearrangement joins TRBV4-1 to TRBJ2-1; 9 bases map to TRBD2. The germline CDR1 and CDR2 sequences are MGHRA and YSYEKL. The CDR3 has 15 amino acids. The trim removed 4 bases at V and 9 bases at J, leaving 10 bases unmatched.

This chain uses TRBV5-1 with TRBJ2-7, with D hard to call. The CDR3 sequence is 15 residues long. V was trimmed by 4 bases and J by 0 bases, leaving 14 bases between them. CDR1 is SGHRS, CDR2 YFSETQ, per germline. The CDR3 here is CASSLSPSSSYEQYF. CDR3 DNA sequence: TGCGCCAGCAGCCTCTCTCCCTCTAGCTCCTACGAGCAGTACTTC.

The chain has TRBV7-2 and TRBJ2-7, with D possibly called TRBD1 or TRBD2 (5 bases each). CDR3 size: 14 residues. Trimming took 1 base from V and 2 from J, leaving 9 bases between them. CDR1 is SGHTA and CDR2 is FQGNSA in the germline V gene. The CDR3 DNA follows: TGTGCCAGCAGCTTAGTCCCGGGGCCCTACGAGCAGTACTTC. Protein: CASSLVPGPYEQYF.

This clone came up a few times. V gene TRBV20-1 combines with J gene TRBJ2-7, with a tentative D call TRBD1 (6 bases). Germline V gene sequence: CDR1 DFQATT, CDR2 SNEGSKA (reference sequence). There are 11 residues in the CDR3. V was shortened by 8 bases and J by 6 bases, with 14 bases between the two germline ends. The DNA for the CDR3 is TGCAGTACTTACAGGGTAACCGAGCAGTACTTC. It specifies CSTYRVTEQYF.

This clone was recorded only once. The chain combines TRBV29-1 with TRBJ2-1; D possibly uses TRBD1 or TRBD2 (5 bases each). V was clipped by 4 bases and J by 0 bases, with 16 bases between them. Germline CDR1 and CDR2: SQVTM and ANQGSEA. This CDR3 region has 16 residues. As DNA, the CDR3 is TGCAGCGTTGGGGGACCGGACGGAAGCTCCTACAATGAGCAGTTCTTC. Its protein is CSVGGPDGSSYNEQFF.

V gene TRBV6-4 combines with J gene TRBJ1-2, with D uncertain. Per the germline V gene, CDR1 is MRHNA and CDR2 is SNTAGT. Between the trimmed V and J ends, which lost 2 bases and 4 bases, there was a span of 8 bases. The length of the CDR3 is 13 residues. CDR3 in DNA: TGTGCCAGCAGTGACACCATTGCCTATGGCTACACCTTC. Translated: CASSDTIAYGYTF.

In this sample, this clone turned up once. V is TRBV12-5 and J is TRBJ1-1; 11 positions agree with TRBD1. Germline trimming cut 5 bases from V and 4 bases from J; bases unmatched to any gene: 9. The germline V gene has CDR1 LGHNT and CDR2 FRNRAP. CDR3 length: 16 amino acids. As DNA, the CDR3 is TGTGCTAGTGGTCCCGGGACAGGGGGAAGGGGCACTGAAGCTTTCTTT. The encoded protein is CASGPGTGGRGTEAFF.

The V and J genes are TRBV5-6 and TRBJ1-4, with D maybe TRBD1 (5 bases). CDR3 length: 14 residues. Per germline, CDR1 SGHDT and CDR2 YYEEEE. The V gene lost 3 bases and the J gene lost 6 bases, with 12 bases spanning the gap. CDR3 amino acids: CASSWGEGYEKLFF. The CDR3 nucleotides are TGTGCCAGCAGCTGGGGGGAAGGCTATGAAAAACTGTTTTTT. Based on the CDR3 plus reference TRBV5-6 and TRBJ1-4, the full variable domain is DAGVTQSPTHLIKTRGQQVTLRCSPKSGHDTVSWYQQALGQGPQFIFQYYEEEERQRGNFPDRFSGHQFPNYSSELNVNALLLGDSALYLCASSWGEGYEKLFFGSGTQLSVL.

In this sample, this clone turned up once. The chain combines TRBV15 with TRBJ1-4, with D tentatively TRBD1 (6 bases). In germline, CDR1 is LNHNV, CDR2 YYDKDF (reference sequence). The V and J ends lost 2 bases and 7 bases respectively, with 11 bases between them. This CDR3 region has 14 residues. In DNA form, the CDR3 reads TGTGCCACCAGCAGACAGGGGTCGGGTGAAAAACTGTTTTTT. Amino acids: CATSRQGSGEKLFF.

The CDR3: CASSFGQTNTGELFF. CDR3 in DNA: TGCGCCAGCAGCTTCGGACAGACGAACACCGGGGAGCTGTTTTTT. The chain carries TRBV5-1 and TRBJ2-2, with D perhaps matching TRBD1 (6 bases). The CDR3 totals 15 residues. Germline V gene sequence: CDR1 SGHRS, CDR2 YFSETQ. V was cut by 2 bases and J by 0 bases, with 8 bases left in between.

This chain uses TRBV4-3 with TRBJ1-2; D ambiguous. Germline lookup yields CDR1 LGHNA and CDR2 YSLEER. CDR3 length equals 15 residues. Deletions cut 0 bases from V and 6 bases from J, with 14 bases between. CDR3 DNA sequence: TGCGCCAGCAGCCAAGATCCTGCAGGATCTGATGGCTACACCTTC. Translated: CASSQDPAGSDGYTF.

The J gene is TRBJ1-1, the V gene TRBV10-3; D perhaps matches TRBD1 (5 bases). V lost 3 bases, J lost 0 bases, and 14 bases lay in between. In germline, CDR1 is ENHRY, CDR2 SYGVKD. This CDR3 comprises 16 residues. The CDR3 reads CAISDLRVEVNTEAFF. In DNA form, the CDR3 reads TGTGCCATCAGTGATCTCAGGGTGGAGGTGAACACTGAAGCTTTCTTT.

This chain connects TRBV2 to TRBJ1-2; the D is unclear. Germline V gene data show CDR1 as SNHLY and CDR2 as FYNNEI. The V end was cut by 2 bases, the J end by 2 bases, with 9 bases between. The CDR3 runs to 14 residues. CDR3 residues: CASSESQRNYGYTF. CDR3 bases: TGTGCCAGCAGTGAATCACAGAGAAACTATGGCTACACCTTC. Full variable domain (rest looked up from reference TRBV2 and TRBJ1-2): EPEVTQTPSHQVTQMGQEVILRCVPISNHLYFYWYRQILGQKVEFLVSFYNNEISEKSEIFDDQFSVERPDGSNFTLKIRSTKLEDSAMYFCASSESQRNYGYTFGSGTRLTVV.

The chain carries TRBV7-8 and TRBJ2-5; 8 nucleotides match TRBD1. In germline, CDR1 is SGHVS, CDR2 FQNEAQ. The V and J ends lost 4 bases and 3 bases, in that order; junction bases with no gene match: 7. The CDR3 covers 15 residues. The chain's CDR3 is CASSWARQGKETQYF. Here the CDR3 DNA reads TGTGCCAGCAGCTGGGCCCGACAGGGGAAAGAGACCCAGTACTTC.

This clone has a single count. The chain uses TRBV11-1 and TRBJ2-1; 7 nucleotides match TRBD1. The germline V gene encodes CDR1 SGHAT and CDR2 FQDESV (reference sequence). This CDR3 spans 12 amino acids. With 4 bases clipped from V and 9 bases from J, the junction kept 3 bases outside the gene matches. The CDR3 spells CASSSTGPEQFF. In DNA form, the CDR3 reads TGTGCCAGCAGCTCGACAGGGCCTGAGCAGTTCTTC.

The J gene is TRBJ2-1, the V gene TRBV27; weak D call: TRBD1 (6 bases). Germline V CDR1 and CDR2: MNHEY, SMNVEV (reference sequence). The V and J ends lost 5 bases and 5 bases respectively, with 10 bases between them. This CDR3 contains 13 residues. The CDR3 sequence is CASSLQGNNEQFF. The DNA for the CDR3 is TGTGCCAGCAGTCTTCAGGGGAACAATGAGCAGTTCTTC.

This chain links TRBV6-1 with TRBJ1-2, with D tentatively TRBD1 (6 bases). The V gene lost 4 bases and the J gene lost 1 base, with 10 bases spanning the gap. Germline V CDR1 and CDR2: MNHNS, SASEGT. The CDR3 length is 14 residues. CDR3 region: CASSGGTYNYGYTF. For the CDR3, the DNA is TGTGCCAGCAGTGGGGGGACATATAACTATGGCTACACCTTC.

This clone was counted a single time. The chain combines TRBV27 with TRBJ2-5; 7 bases line up with TRBD1. Trimming cost V 5 bases and J 3 bases; bases outside gene matches: 6. This CDR3 contains 14 residues. Looked up from germline, CDR1 is MNHEY and CDR2 is SMNVEV (reference sequence). The CDR3 spells CASSPGQEEETQYF. As DNA, the CDR3 is TGTGCCAGCAGTCCCGGACAGGAGGAAGAGACCCAGTACTTC.

This chain joins TRBV28 and TRBJ1-5; D gene unclear. V was cut by 2 bases and J by 5 bases, with 7 bases left in between. The CDR3 length is 13 residues. Germline CDR1 reads MDHEN; CDR2 reads SYDVKM. The CDR3 spells CASSLVWDQPQHF. CDR3 nucleotides: TGTGCCAGCAGTTTAGTGTGGGATCAGCCCCAGCATTTT.

The genes are TRBV27 and TRBJ1-1, with a tentative D call TRBD1 (6 bases). This CDR3 has 12 amino acids. The V end was cut by 5 bases, the J end by 4 bases, with 8 bases between. Germline assignment: CDR1 MNHEY and CDR2 SMNVEV (reference sequence). The CDR3 is CASSGGGTEAFF. Written as DNA, the CDR3 is TGTGCCAGCAGTGGAGGGGGCACTGAAGCTTTCTTT.

On this clone itself: The sample contains more than one DNA sequence encoding this CDR3. The chain couples TRBV5-6 to TRBJ1-1, with D uncertain. Germline CDR1 reads SGHDT; CDR2 reads YYEEEE. Trimming shortened V by 0 bases and J by 1 base, and 4 bases separated the two germline ends. The CDR3 totals 13 residues. The CDR3 DNA follows: TGTGCCAGCAGCTTGGAGTCGAACACTGAAGCTTTCTTT. It codes for CASSLESNTEAFF.

The chain carries TRBV7-2 and TRBJ2-7, with a tentative D call TRBD1 (5 bases). Trimming removed 3 bases from V and 3 bases from J, with 9 bases in between. Per the germline V gene, CDR1 is SGHTA and CDR2 is FQGNSA. This CDR3 comprises 13 residues. CDR3 DNA sequence: TGTGCCAGCAGCTTCTTAGGGGACTACGAGCAGTACTTC. Translation: CASSFLGDYEQYF.